One and the same sample provided the 15 T cell receptor beta chains below, sequenced in a study of blood T cell repertoires in COVID-19. Some clones are missing from TCRdb's copy, which holds only in-frame ones; the method was immunoSEQ multiplex PCR. The repertoire includes just over 250,000 clones, roughly nine tenths of them detected once, and about 9.2% sits in the top ten. The specimen sequenced was peripheral blood. The receptors stem from a man between 35 and 55 years old who had recovered from COVID-19.

CDR3 bases: TGTGCCAGCAAACCGGGAAGGTTGGAGACCCAGTACTTC. Its protein is CASKPGRLETQYF. V gene TRBV2 combines with J gene TRBJ2-5; TRBD2 is a possible D gene (5 bases). The V end was cut by 7 bases, the J end by 5 bases, with 14 bases between. CDR1 and CDR2 from the germline V gene are SNHLY and FYNNEI. The CDR3 length is 13 residues.

This chain connects TRBV5-6 to TRBJ1-4, with 9 bases aligning to TRBD1. Germline assignment: CDR1 SGHDT and CDR2 YYEEEE. This CDR3 is 15 amino acids long. Trimming removed 0 bases from V and 8 bases from J; junction bases left unmatched: 5. The chain's CDR3 is CASSLGGQGWEKLFF. CDR3 DNA sequence: TGTGCCAGCAGCTTGGGGGGACAGGGATGGGAAAAACTGTTTTTT.

V usage is TRBV18 and J usage is TRBJ2-5; perhaps TRBD2 as D (6 bases). Trimming stripped 4 bases from V and 5 bases from J, with 23 bases between. Germline loops: CDR1 KGHSH, CDR2 LQKENI. This CDR3 comprises 17 residues. CDR3: CASSLLVVAVDQETQYF. In DNA form, the CDR3 reads TGTGCCAGCTCACTACTCGTGGTAGCGGTAGATCAGGAGACCCAGTACTTC.

The genes are TRBV2 and TRBJ2-7; TRBD2 aligns across 9 bases. The CDR3 extends over 15 amino acids. After removal of 3 bases from V and 5 bases from J, the junction contained 8 bases not matched to a gene. From germline, CDR1 is SNHLY and CDR2 FYNNEI. CDR3 bases: TGTGCCAGCAGTGATTACGGACTAGCGTTAGACGAGCAGTACTTC. It yields the protein CASSDYGLALDEQYF.

The rearrangement joins TRBV7-8 to TRBJ1-2; no clear D gene. V lost 1 base to trimming and J lost 5 bases, with 5 bases between them. The CDR3 loop spans 12 amino acids. CDR1 is SGHVS and CDR2 is FQNEAQ in the germline V gene. The CDR3 nucleotides are TGTGCCAGCAGCTTAGAACAGTATGGCTACACCTTC. It is translated as CASSLEQYGYTF.

The rearrangement uses TRBV4-3 and TRBJ1-3, with 8 bases matching TRBD1. The CDR3 is 15 residues long. The V gene end was trimmed by 3 bases and the J gene end by 9 bases; junction bases not matched to a gene: 10. CDR1 and CDR2 from the germline V gene are LGHNA and YSLEER. Here the CDR3 reads CASSQGPGGGGTIYF. The CDR3 bases are TGCGCCAGCAGCCAGGGTCCAGGGGGCGGAGGCACCATATATTTT.

The genes are TRBV5-6 and TRBJ2-1; TRBD2 aligns across 9 bases. The CDR3 has 17 amino acids. With 3 bases clipped from V and 3 bases from J, the junction kept 10 bases outside the gene matches. Germline values: CDR1 SGHDT, CDR2 YYEEEE. CDR3 sequence: CASSSVGIAGVYNEQFF. CDR3 bases: TGTGCCAGCAGCTCTGTGGGTATAGCGGGAGTCTACAATGAGCAGTTCTTC.

J is TRBJ2-4 and V is TRBV19; possible D gene TRBD2, 8 bases. V was trimmed by 5 bases and J by 1 base, leaving 30 bases between them. This CDR3 region has 21 residues. Germline lookup yields CDR1 LNHDA and CDR2 SQIVND (reference sequence). CDR3 sequence: CASSPHTTAAGGTRAKNIQYF. CDR3 coding DNA: TGTGCCAGTAGTCCCCATACGACTGCTGCAGGGGGGACTAGGGCCAAAAACATTCAGTACTTC.

The chain carries TRBV7-2 and TRBJ1-3; D is ambiguous. The CDR3 length is 15 residues. Trimming pared 1 base from V and 0 bases from J, leaving 7 bases between. Germline CDR1 reads SGHTA; CDR2 reads FQGNSA. CDR3 bases: TGTGCCAGCAGCTTAGTGGCAGACTCTGGAAACACCATATATTTT. It is translated as CASSLVADSGNTIYF.

This chain uses TRBV9 with TRBJ1-4; 7 bases fit TRBD1. The ends lost 4 bases at V and 4 bases at J; junction bases unmatched: 7. The CDR3 has 15 residues. Germline V CDR1 and CDR2: SGDLS, YYNGEE. The CDR3 DNA sequence: TGTGCCAGCAGCTCACCTCAGGGGGATAATGAAAAACTGTTTTTT. Amino acids: CASSSPQGDNEKLFF.

The chain recombines TRBV27 with TRBJ1-5; D remains ambiguous. This CDR3 comprises 13 residues. Per the germline V gene, CDR1 is MNHEY and CDR2 is SMNVEV (reference sequence). Trimming stripped 6 bases from V and 4 bases from J, with 10 bases between. The CDR3 protein is CASSPTSNQPQHF. The CDR3 DNA reads as TGTGCCAGCAGCCCTACGTCTAATCAGCCCCAGCATTTT.

The genes are TRBV18 and TRBJ2-7; TRBD1 matches at 9 bases. Unmatched junction bases numbered 5, after V lost 3 bases and J lost 5 bases. Germline V gene data show CDR1 as KGHSH and CDR2 as LQKENI. This CDR3 has 14 amino acids. The CDR3: CASSPSDRGHEQYF. DNA for the CDR3: TGTGCCAGCTCACCCTCGGACAGGGGCCACGAGCAGTACTTC.

This clone came up once. V is TRBV21-1 and J is TRBJ1-5; the table gives TRBD1 as D, unverified against the DNA. TRBV21-1 is termed a pseudogene. CDR3 length equals 15 residues. The DNA for the CDR3 is TGTGCCAGCAGCGGATCGGGACAGGGCAATCAGCCCCAGCATTTT. Translating gives CASSGSGQGNQPQHF.

The V gene is TRBV19, the J gene TRBJ2-3; D call uncertain. Deletions cut 6 bases from V and 2 bases from J, with 12 bases between. Germline loops: CDR1 LNHDA, CDR2 SQIVND (reference sequence). This CDR3 has 14 residues. DNA for the CDR3: TGTGCCAGTAGGCGAGCGATAGACACAGATACGCAGTATTTT. Protein product: CASRRAIDTDTQYF.

The V and J genes are TRBV19 and TRBJ1-6; 7 positions match TRBD1. CDR3 length: 15 residues. CDR1 and CDR2 (germline): LNHDA, SQIVND (reference sequence). J was trimmed by 10 bases and V by 4 bases; bases with no gene match: 10. The CDR3: CASSTLQGIRSPLHF. CDR3 DNA sequence: TGTGCCAGTAGTACACTACAGGGGATAAGGTCACCCCTCCACTTT.